Below, 2 T cell receptor beta chains from the same sample are listed, as sequenced in a study of cytomegalovirus exposure and HLA in healthy donors (TCRdb year 2017). The library was produced with the immunoSEQ multiplex PCR assay. For the multiplex PCR, a mixture combining 60 forward primers for TCR Vbeta segments and 13 reverse primers for TCR Jbeta segments was used. TCRdb limited this immuneACCESS table to in-frame rearrangements with V and J called. A share of clones is missing; checked studies link under half to unresolved V genes, and the rest is unexplained. Within this sample are 95,000 to 150,000 clones, with around three quarters of them counted one time only. Around 3% of the sample is held by the ten biggest clonotypes. Source material: PBMCs. The receptors come from a woman aged 40 to 50 in good health and CMV-seropositive.

The rearrangement joins TRBV21-1 to TRBJ2-3; the D call TRBD1 from the table was never checked on the DNA. TRBV21-1 is listed as a pseudogene. This CDR3 is 16 amino acids long. Here the CDR3 DNA reads TGTGCCAGCAGCAAAGGGCTTGGACAGGGTGATTTTTCGCAGTATTTT. This gives the protein CASSKGLGQGDFSQYF.

This chain links TRBV5-1 with TRBJ2-7, with D possibly being TRBD1 (6 bases). Germline-derived CDR1 and CDR2 are SGHRS and YFSETQ. The V and J ends lost 0 bases and 3 bases respectively, with 10 bases between them. The length of the CDR3 is 14 residues. CDR3 nucleotide sequence: TGCGCCAGCAGCTTGGAGGGACAAATCTACGAGCAGTACTTC. It translates to CASSLEGQIYEQYF.